This T cell receptor (beta chain) is drawn from a study of CD8 T cells in Susac syndrome. This clonotype was seen a single time. Blood CD8+ and CD4+ T cells underwent high-throughput TCR beta sequencing. Stable or active relapsing-remitting multiple sclerosis, untreated and meeting revised McDonald criteria, defined the controls. Both CD4+ and CD8+ T cells were negatively isolated, and TEMRA cells underwent FACS enrichment. The RNA, about 0.45 to 1 ug, was put through reverse transcription using random hexamers. Across 54 Vbeta and 13 Jbeta, TCR beta CDR3 was amplified with immunoSEQ multiplex PCR. TCRdb fed the immunoSEQ multiplex PCR reads into MiXCR, producing one record per CDR3 protein. Among about 210,000 distinct CDR3 sequences listed, 95% were seen once. V was trimmed by 4 bases and J by 3 bases, leaving 14 bases between them. Looked up from germline, CDR1 is SGHRS and CDR2 is YFSETQ. This CDR3 contains 14 residues.

The sample consisted of CD4+ T cells from PBMCs. This receptor was taken from a human donor with multiple sclerosis. The chain has TRBV5-1 and TRBJ2-7; perhaps TRBD2 as D (5 bases). CDR3: CASSLGGGFYEQYF. CDR3 nucleotide sequence: TGCGCCAGCAGCCTAGGTGGCGGGTTCTACGAGCAGTACTTC.